One TCR beta chain is described in this entry. The antigen is undetermined. The data belong to a study of somatic mutations in cytotoxic T cells in rheumatoid arthritis. Study summary: Patient blood (approximately 30 ml EDTA) was drawn right after diagnosis, before any treatment.

Broader study findings: Unidentified antigens were the targets of the expanded CD8+ clones. With some 69 patients examined, about 8 had a largest CD8+ clone exceeding 20% of CD8+ cells.

This CDR3 region has 15 residues. Trimming removed 1 base from V and 0 bases from J, with 10 bases in between. Per germline, CDR1 SNHLY and CDR2 FYNNEI. The table came from immunoSEQ multiplex PCR; TCRdb's copy has only in-frame clones and leaves some out. This sample carries about 23,000 clones, approximately 80% of them seen once, and the ten largest clones take about 11%. The sequenced sample consisted of CD8+ T cells sorted from blood. The receptor's source is an adult with rheumatoid arthritis. The J gene is TRBJ2-7, the V gene TRBV2, with D perhaps TRBD2 (7 bases). In DNA form, the CDR3 reads TGTGCCAGCAGTGAAGGGGGAGGGGGCTCCTACGAGCAGTACTTC. It is translated as CASSEGGGGSYEQYF.